At least ten counts were recorded for the clone carrying this T cell receptor (beta chain). Its target is not known. Per the germline V gene, CDR1 is SNHLY and CDR2 is FYNNEI. The CDR3 runs to 16 residues. The V end lost 6 bases, the J end lost 4 bases, and 19 bases lay between the germline ends. Lactation, pregnancy, other autoimmune disease or uncontrolled infection led to exclusion of patients. The data stem from a study of T cells in Graves' hyperthyroidism and ophthalmopathy. Whole-study results and caveats: Also found in blood were most expanded thyroid clonotypes above 0.001.

What was amplified from RNA transcripts were TCR beta CDR3 regions. With the HTBI primer set, the TCR CDR3 went through a first round of RT-PCR. MiXCR was run by TCRdb on the multiplex PCR reads, yielding one entry per CDR3 protein. The sample shows around 450,000 distinct CDR3 sequences, around 14% of them seen only once. This TCR came from a woman under 30 with Graves' hyperthyroidism. The specimen was blood. The chain uses TRBV2 and TRBJ2-1, with D possibly TRBD2 on 6 matching bases. DNA for the CDR3: TGTGCCAGCAGATACGGACTAAGCGGCATATACAATGAGCAGTTCTTC. It specifies CASRYGLSGIYNEQFF.